These T cell receptor beta chains were read from a single sample in a study of blood T cell repertoires in COVID-19. Only in-frame clones appear in the TCRdb table, and some are missing; sequencing was by immunoSEQ multiplex PCR. The data hold about 390,000 clones, with more than 70% observed a single time. The sample comprised peripheral blood. The receptor source for this set is a woman aged 55-70 years with COVID-19, enrolled during active disease. Both conserved end residues are part of each CDR3. D genes are given only for firm matches. Clone size is shown for a subset of rows, as once, few, many or a class of expanded clone.

j_call v_call clone_size d_call cdr3_aa cdr3_nt
TRBJ2-3 TRBV7-6 NA TRBD1 CASSRDRADTQYF TGTGCCAGCAGTCGGGACAGAGCAGATACGCAGTATTTT
TRBJ1-3 TRBV6-5 NA NA CASRRDIAGNTIYF TGTGCCAGCAGAAGGGACATCGCTGGAAACACCATATATTTT
TRBJ1-6 TRBV4-2 NA NA CASPPRVGRGSPYNSPLHF TGTGCCAGCCCTCCTCGGGTAGGGAGAGGCTCTCCCTATAATTCACCCCTCCACTTT
TRBJ2-7 TRBV7-2 NA NA CASSLDGGQYYEQYF TGTGCCAGCAGCTTAGACGGAGGACAGTACTACGAGCAGTACTTC
TRBJ2-7 TRBV7-5 NA NA CARSLSPGQFYYEQYF TGTGCCAGAAGCTTATCCCCGGGACAGTTCTACTACGAGCAGTACTTC
TRBJ2-3 TRBV14 NA TRBD2 CASSLGLAVSTDTQYF TGTGCCAGCAGCCTGGGGCTAGCGGTTAGCACAGATACGCAGTATTTT
TRBJ2-1 TRBV10-3 NA NA CAISKLTPYNEQFF TGTGCCATCAGTAAACTAACCCCATACAATGAGCAGTTCTTC
TRBJ2-3 TRBV5-1 NA TRBD1 CASSDRGTDTQYF TGCGCCAGCAGCGACAGGGGCACAGATACGCAGTATTTT
TRBJ1-1 TRBV7-3 once NA CASSLREATEAFF TGTGCCAGCAGCCTCAGGGAGGCCACTGAAGCTTTCTTT
TRBJ2-6 TRBV27 NA NA CASSNLGRSSGANVLTF TGTGCCAGCAGTAATCTCGGTAGGAGCTCTGGGGCCAACGTCCTGACTTTC
TRBJ2-5 TRBV6-6 few TRBD1 CASSRGGSGETQYF TGTGCCAGCAGTCGAGGGGGCTCGGGTGAGACCCAGTACTTC
TRBJ1-2 TRBV5-6 NA TRBD1 CASSFWTGMILNYGYTF TGTGCCAGCAGCTTCTGGACAGGGATGATCCTTAACTATGGCTACACCTTC
TRBJ1-5 TRBV5-4 NA NA CASSLGPENNQPQHF TGTGCCAGCAGCTTGGGGCCAGAAAACAATCAGCCCCAGCATTTT
TRBJ2-5 TRBV11-3 NA NA CASSRGLQETQYF TGTGCCAGCAGCAGGGGCTTACAAGAGACCCAGTACTTC
TRBJ2-1 TRBV6-4 NA TRBD2 CASSDRAGGYNEQFF TGTGCCAGCAGTGACAGAGCGGGGGGGTACAATGAGCAGTTCTTC
TRBJ1-4 TRBV5-1 NA NA CASSESTGREKLFF TGCGCCAGCAGCGAATCGACGGGGAGGGAAAAACTGTTTTTT
TRBJ2-7 TRBV5-1 NA TRBD2 CASSTGTSGGTYEQYF TGCGCCAGCAGTACCGGGACTAGCGGGGGAACCTACGAGCAGTACTTC
TRBJ1-1 TRBV19 NA NA CASSDWTPRYTEAFF TGTGCCAGTAGTGATTGGACACCCAGATACACTGAAGCTTTCTTT
TRBJ2-7 TRBV27 NA NA CASSFQGRGYEQYF TGTGCCAGCAGTTTCCAGGGGAGAGGGTACGAGCAGTACTTC
TRBJ1-1 TRBV2 once NA CASSEGGYAFF TGTGCCAGCAGTGAGGGGGGGTATGCTTTCTTT
TRBJ1-5 TRBV10-2 NA TRBD1 CASSPRQGINQPQHF TGCGCCAGCAGTCCAAGACAGGGTATCAATCAGCCCCAGCATTTT
TRBJ1-2 TRBV6-5 NA TRBD1 CASSYTGQGNHGYTF TGTGCCAGCAGTTACACCGGACAGGGGAATCACGGCTACACCTTC
TRBJ1-1 TRBV6-4 NA NA CASSEQGWNTEAFF TGTGCCAGCAGTGAGCAGGGGTGGAACACTGAAGCTTTCTTT
TRBJ2-1 TRBV7-9 NA NA CASSPPSYNEQFF TGTGCCAGCAGCCCCCCGTCCTACAATGAGCAGTTCTTC
TRBJ2-1 TRBV7-8 NA NA CASSSPQNNEQFF TGTGCCAGCAGCTCCCCTCAGAACAATGAGCAGTTCTTC
TRBJ2-5 TRBV3-1/TRBV3-2 NA TRBD2 CASSQEGGETQYF TGTGCCAGCAGCCAAGAGGGGGGGGAGACCCAGTACTTC
TRBJ1-2 TRBV28 NA TRBD1 CASSWTGKSSGYTF TGTGCCAGCAGCTGGACAGGGAAAAGCTCTGGCTACACCTTC
TRBJ2-5 TRBV27 NA TRBD1 CASSLWTGEAETQYF TGTGCCAGCAGTTTATGGACAGGGGAGGCAGAGACCCAGTACTTC
TRBJ2-5 TRBV5-1 NA TRBD1 CASSSGDRGPETQYF TGCGCCAGCAGCTCCGGGGACAGGGGTCCCGAGACCCAGTACTTC
TRBJ2-3 TRBV5-6 few NA CASSLRSGPGYF TGTGCCAGCAGCCTAAGATCGGGTCCGGGGTATTTT
TRBJ1-4 TRBV6-5 NA NA CASLRDWGEKLFF TGTGCCAGCCTCCGGGACTGGGGGGAAAAACTGTTTTTT
TRBJ1-6 TRBV28 once TRBD1 CASAAGDRRQSPLHF TGTGCCAGCGCTGCCGGGGACAGGCGCCAATCCCCCCTCCACTTT
TRBJ1-5 TRBV18 NA TRBD1 CASSPKGQGASNQPQHF TGTGCCAGCTCCCCCAAGGGACAGGGGGCTAGCAATCAGCCCCAGCATTTT
TRBJ1-1 TRBV3-1/TRBV3-2 NA NA CASSQTGQNTEAFF TGTGCCAGCAGCCAAACGGGACAGAACACTGAAGCTTTCTTT
TRBJ2-7 TRBV6-2/TRBV6-3 NA TRBD2 CASSGTSGGSYEQYF TGTGCCAGCAGTGGGACTAGCGGGGGTTCCTACGAGCAGTACTTC
TRBJ2-7 TRBV28 NA NA CASSPAQGMVEDEQYF TGTGCCAGCAGTCCGGCACAGGGTATGGTGGAGGACGAGCAGTACTTC
TRBJ2-7 TRBV7-3 once TRBD1 CASSLGQGGAYEQYF TGTGCCAGCAGCTTGGGACAGGGAGGCGCCTACGAGCAGTACTTC
TRBJ1-4 TRBV5-5 NA TRBD1 CASSLLEGAGTNEKLFF TGTGCCAGCAGCTTGTTGGAGGGGGCTGGAACTAATGAAAAACTGTTTTTT
TRBJ1-6 TRBV6-5 NA NA CASRSPRSPLHF TGTGCCAGCAGAAGCCCCCGTTCACCCCTCCACTTT
TRBJ2-5 TRBV4-2 NA TRBD2 CASSQGLAGGDGETQYF TGTGCCAGCAGCCAAGGACTAGCGGGGGGAGATGGAGAGACCCAGTACTTC
TRBJ2-3 TRBV11-1 NA NA CASSPSADTQYF TGTGCCAGCAGCCCCAGCGCAGATACGCAGTATTTT
TRBJ2-7 TRBV4-2 NA TRBD1 CASSHLITGGQGPRQYF TGTGCCAGCAGCCACCTCATAACAGGGGGACAAGGCCCCCGGCAGTACTTC
TRBJ2-3 TRBV6-5 NA TRBD1 CASRVNRGPTDTQYF TGTGCCAGCAGGGTAAACAGGGGGCCGACAGATACGCAGTATTTT
TRBJ2-3 TRBV5-1 NA TRBD2 CASSPGPATSGGPFTDTQYF TGCGCCAGCAGCCCAGGGCCGGCGACTAGCGGGGGGCCCTTCACAGATACGCAGTATTTT
TRBJ2-7 TRBV2 NA TRBD1 CASRGDSYEQYF TGTGCCAGCAGAGGGGACAGCTACGAGCAGTACTTC
TRBJ1-2 TRBV18 NA TRBD1 CASSPGQGDYGYTF TGTGCCAGCTCACCAGGGCAGGGGGACTATGGCTACACCTTC
TRBJ1-1 TRBV11-2 NA NA CASSFPGEAFF TGTGCCAGCAGCTTCCCCGGTGAAGCTTTCTTT
TRBJ1-2 TRBV11-2 NA TRBD1 CASSYSGQGYGYTF TGTGCCAGCAGCTATTCGGGACAGGGTTATGGCTACACCTTC
TRBJ2-3 TRBV10-3 NA TRBD2 CAISDQQASGGDTQYF TGTGCCATCAGTGATCAACAGGCTAGCGGGGGAGATACGCAGTATTTT
TRBJ1-4 TRBV6-6 NA TRBD1 CASSPTQGAGEKLFF TGTGCCAGCAGTCCTACACAGGGGGCAGGAGAAAAACTGTTTTTT
TRBJ2-4 TRBV10-3 NA TRBD2 CAISERVSGGSKNIQYF TGTGCCATCAGTGAGCGAGTTAGCGGGGGCTCCAAAAACATTCAGTACTTC
TRBJ1-2 TRBV10-3 NA NA CAISGRQPFYGYTF TGTGCCATCAGTGGCAGACAGCCATTCTATGGCTACACCTTC
TRBJ2-7 TRBV7-8 NA NA CASSLLRQGREQYF TGTGCCAGCAGCTTACTTCGGCAGGGGAGAGAGCAGTACTTC
TRBJ1-1 TRBV24-1 few NA CATSDWQNTEAFF TGTGCCACCAGTGATTGGCAGAACACTGAAGCTTTCTTT
TRBJ2-2 TRBV6-5 once NA CASSPSVRGELFF TGTGCCAGCAGTCCCTCGGTCCGCGGCGAGCTGTTTTTT
TRBJ2-7 TRBV30 NA NA CAWSVPLAVTYHEQYF TGTGCCTGGAGTGTTCCTCTGGCCGTCACGTACCACGAGCAGTACTTC
TRBJ2-3 TRBV15 NA TRBD2 CATSRDPQAGGTDTQYF TGTGCCACCAGCAGAGATCCCCAAGCGGGGGGCACAGATACGCAGTATTTT
TRBJ1-5 TRBV6-6 NA NA CASNDAGAGQPQHF TGTGCCAGCAACGATGCGGGGGCAGGCCAGCCCCAGCATTTT
TRBJ1-1 TRBV28 NA NA CASSFGQLNTEAFF TGTGCCAGCAGTTTCGGACAGCTGAACACTGAAGCTTTCTTT
TRBJ1-1 TRBV2 many NA CASSWRPGSMNTEAFF TGTGCCAGCAGTTGGAGGCCAGGCAGCATGAACACTGAAGCTTTCTTT